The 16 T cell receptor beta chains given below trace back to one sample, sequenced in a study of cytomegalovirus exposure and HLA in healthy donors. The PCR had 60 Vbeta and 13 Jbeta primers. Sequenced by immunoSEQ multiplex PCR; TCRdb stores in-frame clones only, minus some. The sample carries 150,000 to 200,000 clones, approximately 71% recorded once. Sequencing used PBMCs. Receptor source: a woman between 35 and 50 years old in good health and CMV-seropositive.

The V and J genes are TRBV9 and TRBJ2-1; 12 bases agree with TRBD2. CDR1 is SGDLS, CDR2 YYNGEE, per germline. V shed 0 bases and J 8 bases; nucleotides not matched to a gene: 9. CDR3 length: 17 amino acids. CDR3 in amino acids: CASSVAPSGRARDEQFF. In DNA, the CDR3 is TGTGCCAGCAGCGTAGCCCCTAGCGGGAGGGCCAGAGATGAGCAGTTCTTC.

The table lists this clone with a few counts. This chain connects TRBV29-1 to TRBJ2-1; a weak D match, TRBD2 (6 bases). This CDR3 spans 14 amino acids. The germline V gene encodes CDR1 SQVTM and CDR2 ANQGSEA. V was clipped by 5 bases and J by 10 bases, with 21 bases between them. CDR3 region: CSVSPSGGIGEQFF. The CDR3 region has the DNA TGCAGCGTTAGTCCCAGCGGCGGGATTGGGGAGCAGTTCTTC.

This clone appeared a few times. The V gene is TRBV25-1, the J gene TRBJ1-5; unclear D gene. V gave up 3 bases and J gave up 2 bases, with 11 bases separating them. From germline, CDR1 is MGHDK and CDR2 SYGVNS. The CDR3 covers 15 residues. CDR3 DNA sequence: TGTGCCAGCAGTGAGACGGGGTACGGCAATCAGCCCCAGCATTTT. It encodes CASSETGYGNQPQHF.

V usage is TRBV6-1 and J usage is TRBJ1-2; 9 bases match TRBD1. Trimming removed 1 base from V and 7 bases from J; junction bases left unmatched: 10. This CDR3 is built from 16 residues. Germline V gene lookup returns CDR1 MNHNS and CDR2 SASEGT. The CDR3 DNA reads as TGTGCCAGCAGTGAAGGAGTAGGGACAGGGAGGGGTGGCTACACCTTC. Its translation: CASSEGVGTGRGGYTF.

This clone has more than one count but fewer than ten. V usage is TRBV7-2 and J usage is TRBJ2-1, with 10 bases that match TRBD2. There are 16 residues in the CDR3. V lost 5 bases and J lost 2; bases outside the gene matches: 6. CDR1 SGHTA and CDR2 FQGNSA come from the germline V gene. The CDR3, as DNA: TGTGCCAGCAGCGAGAGGCTAGCGGGGGCCTACAATGAGCAGTTCTTC. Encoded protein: CASSERLAGAYNEQFF.

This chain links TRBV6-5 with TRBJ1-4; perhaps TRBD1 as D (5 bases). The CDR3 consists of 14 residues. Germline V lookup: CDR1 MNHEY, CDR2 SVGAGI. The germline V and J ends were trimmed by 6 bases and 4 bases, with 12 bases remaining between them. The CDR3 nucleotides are TGTGCCAGCAGGGAGGGGTACGGTAATGAAAAACTGTTTTTT. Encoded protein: CASREGYGNEKLFF.

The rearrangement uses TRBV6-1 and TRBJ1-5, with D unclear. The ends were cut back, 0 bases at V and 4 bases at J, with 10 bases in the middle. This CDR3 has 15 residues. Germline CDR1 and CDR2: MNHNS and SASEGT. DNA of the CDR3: TGTGCCAGCAGTGAAGCGCTTGGCCGAAATCAGCCCCAGCATTTT. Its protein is CASSEALGRNQPQHF.

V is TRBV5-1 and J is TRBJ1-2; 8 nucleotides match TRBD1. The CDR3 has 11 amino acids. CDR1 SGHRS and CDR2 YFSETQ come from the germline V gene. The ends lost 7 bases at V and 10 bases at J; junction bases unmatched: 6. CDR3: CASARGQDYTF. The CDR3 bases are TGCGCCAGCGCTCGGGGACAGGACTACACCTTC.

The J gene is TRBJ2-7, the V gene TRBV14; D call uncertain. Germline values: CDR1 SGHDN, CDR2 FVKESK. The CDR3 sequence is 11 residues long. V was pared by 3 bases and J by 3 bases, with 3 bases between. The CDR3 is CASSHSYEQYF. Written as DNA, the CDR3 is TGTGCCAGCAGCCACAGCTACGAGCAGTACTTC.

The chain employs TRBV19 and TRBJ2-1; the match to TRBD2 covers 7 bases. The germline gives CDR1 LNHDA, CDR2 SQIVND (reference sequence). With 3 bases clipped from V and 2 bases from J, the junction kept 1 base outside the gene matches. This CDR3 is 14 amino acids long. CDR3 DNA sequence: TGTGCCAGTAGTATCGGGGGGACCTACAATGAGCAGTTCTTC. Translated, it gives CASSIGGTYNEQFF.

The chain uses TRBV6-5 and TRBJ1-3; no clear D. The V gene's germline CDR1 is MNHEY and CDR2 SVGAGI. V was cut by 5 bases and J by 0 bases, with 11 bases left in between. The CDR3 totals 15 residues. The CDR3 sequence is CASSLTVPSGNTIYF. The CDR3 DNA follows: TGTGCCAGCAGTCTTACGGTGCCCTCTGGAAACACCATATATTTT.

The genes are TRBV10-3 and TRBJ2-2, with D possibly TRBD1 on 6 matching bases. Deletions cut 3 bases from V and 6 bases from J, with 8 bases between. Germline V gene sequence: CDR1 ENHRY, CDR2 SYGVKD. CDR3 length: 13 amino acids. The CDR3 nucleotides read TGTGCCATCAGTGAACAGGGACCCGGGGAGCTGTTTTTT. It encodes CAISEQGPGELFF.

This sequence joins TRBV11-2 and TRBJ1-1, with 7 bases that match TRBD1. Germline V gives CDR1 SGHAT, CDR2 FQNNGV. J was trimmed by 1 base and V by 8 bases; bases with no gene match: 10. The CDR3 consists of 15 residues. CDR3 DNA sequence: TGTGCCAGCTCACGACAGGGCTTTACGAACACTGAAGCTTTCTTT. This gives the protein CASSRQGFTNTEAFF.

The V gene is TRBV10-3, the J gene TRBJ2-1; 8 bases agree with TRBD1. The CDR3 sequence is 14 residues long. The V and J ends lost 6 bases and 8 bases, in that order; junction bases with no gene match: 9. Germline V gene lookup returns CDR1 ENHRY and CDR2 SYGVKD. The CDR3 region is CAISSGQGRDEQFF. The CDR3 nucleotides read TGTGCCATCAGCTCCGGACAGGGTCGGGATGAGCAGTTCTTC.

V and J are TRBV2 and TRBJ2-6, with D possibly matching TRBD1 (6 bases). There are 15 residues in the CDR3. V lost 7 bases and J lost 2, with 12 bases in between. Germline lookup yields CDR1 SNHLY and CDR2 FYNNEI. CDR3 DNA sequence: TGTGCCAGCACCCTCCGACAGGCTGGGGCCAACGTCCTGACTTTC. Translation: CASTLRQAGANVLTF.

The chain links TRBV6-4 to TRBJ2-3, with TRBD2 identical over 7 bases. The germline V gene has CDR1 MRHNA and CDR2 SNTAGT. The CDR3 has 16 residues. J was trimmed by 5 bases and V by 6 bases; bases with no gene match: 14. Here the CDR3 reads CASRSRGGSFGDTQYF. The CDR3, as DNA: TGTGCCAGCAGGTCCCGCGGCGGGAGTTTTGGAGATACGCAGTATTTT.